Listed here is a single T cell receptor beta chain. These data are taken from a study of tumor-infiltrating lymphocytes in oesophageal squamous cell carcinoma. CDR3 length: 16 residues. Germline CDR1 reads SGHTA; CDR2 reads FQGTGA. TCRdb processed the PCR reads anew with MiXCR; each CDR3 protein has one entry. The profile covers approximately 9,600 distinct CDR3 sequences, with about 61% appearing a single time and about 33% taken by the ten largest. V is TRBV7-3 and J is TRBJ2-5, with TRBD2 matching over 15 bases. The J call is in doubt because the DNA end fits TRBJ2-1 better. The clonotype was recovered from a male donor with esophageal squamous cell carcinoma. Sequenced input: esophageal tumor tissue. CDR3 loop: CASSSGLAGGHYEQFF. The CDR3 DNA is TGTGCCAGCAGCTCCGGACTAGCGGGAGGGCACTATGAGCAGTTCTTC.